The clone carrying this TCR beta chain was recorded at least ten times. Trimming stripped 0 bases from V and 4 bases from J, with 19 bases between. CDR1 and CDR2 (germline): DFQATT, SNEGSKA (reference sequence). This CDR3 spans 16 amino acids. Amplification of TCR beta CDR3 regions was performed using RNA transcripts as template. HTBI primers were used for first-round RT-PCR of the TCR CDR3. TCRdb used MiXCR to reprocess the multiplex PCR reads, holding one entry per CDR3 protein. Of about 380,000 distinct CDR3 sequences in the sample, approximately 12% are singletons; the top ten hold less than 25%. This sample is drawn from a study of T cells in Graves' hyperthyroidism and ophthalmopathy.

Sequencing was performed on blood. This chain uses TRBV20-1 with TRBJ2-7; D gene uncertain. The receptor comes from a man under 40 with Graves' hyperthyroidism that later progressed to Graves' ophthalmopathy. The CDR3 protein is CSARDNRPLGFYEQYF. CDR3 DNA sequence: TGCAGTGCTAGAGATAACCGCCCCTTGGGGTTTTACGAGCAGTACTTC.